This T cell receptor (beta chain) was sequenced during a study of blood T cell repertoires in COVID-19. Study information: Acute-phase and convalescent COVID-19 samples originated in the United States, Italy and Spain.

Original handling: Counts of nucleated cells, estimated from reference gene primer amplification, were obtained. TCRdb's table, derived via immunoSEQ multiplex PCR, lists solely in-frame clones and lacks some. D and trimming were read from the DNA, whereas the V and J calls and clone size are those reported in that table. The data show 160,000 or so clones, about 92% seen once. Followed longitudinally, the Seattle patients had been enrolled during active infection. This TCR derives from a woman aged 60-75 years with COVID-19, enrolled during active disease. Sequencing used peripheral blood.

The chain's CDR3 is CASSLRLAGVNTGELFF. The CDR3, as DNA: TGTGCCAGCAGCCTAAGACTAGCGGGGGTGAACACCGGGGAGCTGTTTTTT. This rearrangement joins TRBV6-4 to TRBJ2-2; TRBD2 matches at 12 bases. The CDR3 extends over 17 amino acids. The J segment lost 1 base and the V segment lost 6 bases, leaving 6 bases of the junction unmatched. In germline, CDR1 is MRHNA, CDR2 SNTAGT.